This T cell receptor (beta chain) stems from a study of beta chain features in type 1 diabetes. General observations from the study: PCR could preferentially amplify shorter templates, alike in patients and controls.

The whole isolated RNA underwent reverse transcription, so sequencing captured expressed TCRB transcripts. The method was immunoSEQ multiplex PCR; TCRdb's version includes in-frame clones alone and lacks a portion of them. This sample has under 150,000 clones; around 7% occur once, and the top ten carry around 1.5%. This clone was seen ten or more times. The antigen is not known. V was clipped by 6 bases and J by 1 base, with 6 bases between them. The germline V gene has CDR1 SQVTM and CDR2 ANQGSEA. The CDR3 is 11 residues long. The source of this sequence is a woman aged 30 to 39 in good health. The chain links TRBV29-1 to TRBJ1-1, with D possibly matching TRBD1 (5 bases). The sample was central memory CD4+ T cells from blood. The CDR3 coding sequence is TGCAGCGTGGGGCCGAACACTGAAGCTTTCTTT. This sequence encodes CSVGPNTEAFF.